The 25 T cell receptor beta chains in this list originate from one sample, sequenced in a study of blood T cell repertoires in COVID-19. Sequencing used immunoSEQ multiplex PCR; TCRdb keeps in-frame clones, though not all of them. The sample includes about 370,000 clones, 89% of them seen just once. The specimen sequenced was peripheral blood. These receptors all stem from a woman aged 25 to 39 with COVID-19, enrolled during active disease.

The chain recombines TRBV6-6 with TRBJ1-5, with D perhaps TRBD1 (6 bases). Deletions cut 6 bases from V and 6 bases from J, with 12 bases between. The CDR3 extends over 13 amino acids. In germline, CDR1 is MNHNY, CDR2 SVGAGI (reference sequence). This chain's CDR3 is CASSSGVAQPQHF. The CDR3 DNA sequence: TGTGCCAGCAGCTCAGGGGTGGCTCAGCCCCAGCATTTT.

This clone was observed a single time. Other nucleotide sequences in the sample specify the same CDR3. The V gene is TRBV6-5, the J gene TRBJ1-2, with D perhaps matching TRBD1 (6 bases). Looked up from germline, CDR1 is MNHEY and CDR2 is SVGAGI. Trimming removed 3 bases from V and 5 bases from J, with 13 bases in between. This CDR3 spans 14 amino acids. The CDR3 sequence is CASSYRGTGYGYTF. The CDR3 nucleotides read TGTGCCAGCAGTTATAGGGGAACAGGGTATGGCTACACCTTC.

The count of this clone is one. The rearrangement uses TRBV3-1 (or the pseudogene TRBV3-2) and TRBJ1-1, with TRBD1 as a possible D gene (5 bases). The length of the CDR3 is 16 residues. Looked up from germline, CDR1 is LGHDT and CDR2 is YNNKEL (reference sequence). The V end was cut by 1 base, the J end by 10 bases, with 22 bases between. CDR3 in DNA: TGTGCCAGCAGCCAAGGATCATCGGGGGGAGGGGAAGGAGCTTTCTTT. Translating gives CASSQGSSGGGEGAFF.

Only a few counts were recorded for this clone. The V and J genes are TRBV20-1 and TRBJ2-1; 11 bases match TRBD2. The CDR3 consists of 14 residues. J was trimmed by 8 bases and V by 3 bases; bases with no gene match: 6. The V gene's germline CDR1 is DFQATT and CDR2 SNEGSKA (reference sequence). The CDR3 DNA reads TGCAGTGCTAGTCTAGCGGGGGGTATCCATGAGCAGTTCTTC. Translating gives CSASLAGGIHEQFF.

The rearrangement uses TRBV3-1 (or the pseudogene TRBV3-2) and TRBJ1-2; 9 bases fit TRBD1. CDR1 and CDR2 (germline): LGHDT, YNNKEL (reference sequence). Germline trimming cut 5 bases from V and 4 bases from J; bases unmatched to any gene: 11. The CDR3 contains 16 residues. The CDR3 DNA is TGTGCCAGCAGCGGCCCCGGGACAGGGAACCTCTATGGCTACACCTTC. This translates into CASSGPGTGNLYGYTF.

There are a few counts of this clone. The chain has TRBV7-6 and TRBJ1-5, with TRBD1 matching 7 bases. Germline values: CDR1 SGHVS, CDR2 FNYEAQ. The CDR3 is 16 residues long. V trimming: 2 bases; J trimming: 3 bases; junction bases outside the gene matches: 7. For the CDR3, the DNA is TGTGCCAGCAGCTTAAGTACAGGGGCTGACAATCAGCCCCAGCATTTT. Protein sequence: CASSLSTGADNQPQHF.

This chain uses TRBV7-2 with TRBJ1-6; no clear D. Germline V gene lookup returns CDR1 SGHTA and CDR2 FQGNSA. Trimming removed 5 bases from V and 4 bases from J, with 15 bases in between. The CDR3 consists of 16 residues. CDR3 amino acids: CASSPGMVTYNSPLHF. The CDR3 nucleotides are TGTGCCAGCAGCCCGGGGATGGTGACATATAATTCACCCCTCCACTTT.

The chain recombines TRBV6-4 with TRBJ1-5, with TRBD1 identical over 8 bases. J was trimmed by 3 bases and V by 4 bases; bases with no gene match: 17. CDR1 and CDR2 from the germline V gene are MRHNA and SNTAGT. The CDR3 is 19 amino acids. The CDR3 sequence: CASSVFGSTGGLLNQPQHF. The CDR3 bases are TGTGCCAGCAGTGTATTTGGGAGTACAGGGGGATTGCTCAATCAGCCCCAGCATTTT.

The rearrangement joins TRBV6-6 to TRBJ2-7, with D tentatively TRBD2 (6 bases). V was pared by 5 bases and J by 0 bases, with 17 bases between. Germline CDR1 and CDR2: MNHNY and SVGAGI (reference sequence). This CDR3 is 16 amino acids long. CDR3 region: CASSRRLVLGSYEQYF. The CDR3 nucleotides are TGTGCCAGCAGTCGGAGACTAGTCTTGGGCTCCTACGAGCAGTACTTC.

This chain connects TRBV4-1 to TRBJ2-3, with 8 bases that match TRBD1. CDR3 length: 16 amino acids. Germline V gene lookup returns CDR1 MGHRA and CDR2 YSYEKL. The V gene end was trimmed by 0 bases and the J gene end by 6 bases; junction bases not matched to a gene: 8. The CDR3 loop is CASSQDGPYRGDTQYF. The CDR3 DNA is TGCGCCAGCAGCCAAGATGGCCCATACAGGGGGGATACGCAGTATTTT.

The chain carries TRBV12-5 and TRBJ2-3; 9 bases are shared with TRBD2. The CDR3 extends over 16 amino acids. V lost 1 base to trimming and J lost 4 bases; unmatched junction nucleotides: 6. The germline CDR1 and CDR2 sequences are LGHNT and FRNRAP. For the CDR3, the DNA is TGTGCTAGTGGTTTGGCAGGACTAGCGAGACCAGATACGCAGTATTTT. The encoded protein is CASGLAGLARPDTQYF.

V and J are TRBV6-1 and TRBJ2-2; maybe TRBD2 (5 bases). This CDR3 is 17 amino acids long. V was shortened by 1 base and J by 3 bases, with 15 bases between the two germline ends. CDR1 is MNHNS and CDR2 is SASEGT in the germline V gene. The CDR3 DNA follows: TGTGCCAGCAGTGAAGTGTACGGGGTATGGGACACCGGGGAGCTGTTTTTT. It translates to CASSEVYGVWDTGELFF.

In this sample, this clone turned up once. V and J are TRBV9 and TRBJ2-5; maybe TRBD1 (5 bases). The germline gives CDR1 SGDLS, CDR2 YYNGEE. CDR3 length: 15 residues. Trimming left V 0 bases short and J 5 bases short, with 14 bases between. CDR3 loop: CASSVGAAGWETQYF. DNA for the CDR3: TGTGCCAGCAGCGTAGGGGCAGCAGGGTGGGAGACCCAGTACTTC.

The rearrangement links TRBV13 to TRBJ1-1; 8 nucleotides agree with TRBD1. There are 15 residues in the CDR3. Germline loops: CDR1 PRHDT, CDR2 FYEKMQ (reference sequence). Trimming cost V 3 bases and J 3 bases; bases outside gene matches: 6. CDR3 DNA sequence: TGTGCCAGCAGCTTGAGGACAGGGAAGGACACTGAAGCTTTCTTT. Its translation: CASSLRTGKDTEAFF.

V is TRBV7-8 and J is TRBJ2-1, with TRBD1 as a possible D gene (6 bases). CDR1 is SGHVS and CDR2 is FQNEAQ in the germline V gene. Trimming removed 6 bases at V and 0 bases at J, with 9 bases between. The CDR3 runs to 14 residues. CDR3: CASSRDISYNEQFF. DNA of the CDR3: TGTGCCAGCAGTAGGGACATCTCCTACAATGAGCAGTTCTTC.

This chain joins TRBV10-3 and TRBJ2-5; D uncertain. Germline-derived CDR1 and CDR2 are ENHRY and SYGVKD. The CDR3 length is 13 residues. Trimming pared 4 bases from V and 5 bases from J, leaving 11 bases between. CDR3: CAISVDSWETQYF. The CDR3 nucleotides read TGTGCCATCAGTGTCGATAGCTGGGAGACCCAGTACTTC.

CDR3 coding DNA: TGTGCCAGCAGTTTGCGCGGGAGAAAACTGTTTTTT. As protein: CASSLRGRKLFF. The chain recombines TRBV6-6 with TRBJ1-4; no reliable D call. The CDR3 runs to 12 residues. V was clipped by 4 bases and J by 10 bases, with 10 bases between them. CDR1 and CDR2 from the germline V gene are MNHNY and SVGAGI (reference sequence).

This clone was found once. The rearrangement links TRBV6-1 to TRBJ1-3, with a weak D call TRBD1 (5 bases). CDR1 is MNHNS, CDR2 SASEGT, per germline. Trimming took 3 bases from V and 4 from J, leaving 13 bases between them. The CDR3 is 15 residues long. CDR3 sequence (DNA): TGTGCCAGCAGTGAGTCCAGGGCCGTAGGAAACACCATATATTTT. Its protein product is CASSESRAVGNTIYF.

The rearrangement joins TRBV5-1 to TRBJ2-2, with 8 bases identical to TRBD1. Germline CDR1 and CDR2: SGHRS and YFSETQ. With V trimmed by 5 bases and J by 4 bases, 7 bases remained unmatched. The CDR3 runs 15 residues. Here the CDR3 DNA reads TGCGCCAGCAGACCAGGGGGCGCCGGCACCGGGGAGCTGTTTTTT. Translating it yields CASRPGGAGTGELFF.

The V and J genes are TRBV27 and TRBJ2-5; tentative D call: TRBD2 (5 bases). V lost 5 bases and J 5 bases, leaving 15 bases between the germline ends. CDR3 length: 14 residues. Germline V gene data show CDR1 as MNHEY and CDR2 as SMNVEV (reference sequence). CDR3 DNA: TGTGCCAGCAGTGGACTCCTAGGTCGGGAGACCCAGTACTTC. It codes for CASSGLLGRETQYF.

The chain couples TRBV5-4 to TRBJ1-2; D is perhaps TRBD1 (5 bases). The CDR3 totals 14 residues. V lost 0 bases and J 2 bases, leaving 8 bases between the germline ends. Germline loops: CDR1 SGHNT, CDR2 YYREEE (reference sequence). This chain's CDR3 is CASSLARGNYGYTF. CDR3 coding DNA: TGTGCCAGCAGCTTGGCTCGGGGGAACTATGGCTACACCTTC.

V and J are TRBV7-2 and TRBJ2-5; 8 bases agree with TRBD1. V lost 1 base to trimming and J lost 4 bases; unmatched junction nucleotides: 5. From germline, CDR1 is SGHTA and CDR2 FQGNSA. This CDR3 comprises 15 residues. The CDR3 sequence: CASSLGPQGAETQYF. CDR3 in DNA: TGTGCCAGCAGCTTAGGCCCTCAGGGGGCAGAGACCCAGTACTTC. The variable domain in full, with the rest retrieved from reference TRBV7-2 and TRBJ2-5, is GAGVSQSPSNKVTEKGKDVELRCDPISGHTALYWYRQSLGQGLEFLIYFQGNSAPDKSGLPSDRFSAERTGGSVSTLTIQRTQQEDSAVYLCASSLGPQGAETQYFGPGTRLLVL.

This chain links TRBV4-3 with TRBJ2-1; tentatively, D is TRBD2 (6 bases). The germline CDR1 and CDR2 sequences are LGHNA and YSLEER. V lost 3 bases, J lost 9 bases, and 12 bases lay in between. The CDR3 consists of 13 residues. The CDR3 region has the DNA TGCGCCAGCAGCCACGCCACTAGCCCTGAGCAGTTCTTC. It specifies CASSHATSPEQFF.

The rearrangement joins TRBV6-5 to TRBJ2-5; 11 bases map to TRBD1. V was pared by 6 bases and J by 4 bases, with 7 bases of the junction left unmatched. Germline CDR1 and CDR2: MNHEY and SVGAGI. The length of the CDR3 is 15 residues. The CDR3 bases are TGTGCCAGCAGCCCGGGACAGGGGGTTAGAGAGACCCAGTACTTC. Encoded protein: CASSPGQGVRETQYF.

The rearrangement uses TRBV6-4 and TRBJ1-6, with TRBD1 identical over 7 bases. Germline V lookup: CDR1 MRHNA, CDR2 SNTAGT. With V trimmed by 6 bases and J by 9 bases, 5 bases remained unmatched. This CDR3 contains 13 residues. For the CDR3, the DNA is TGTGCCAGCAGCCGAACAGGGGTTTCACCCCTCCACTTT. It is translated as CASSRTGVSPLHF.